These T cell receptor beta chains were read from a single sample in a study of spatial heterogeneity in lung cancer. TCRdb called the 5' RACE reads again in MiXCR, with one record for every CDR3 protein. This sample has tens of thousands of distinct CDR3 sequences, with approximately 12% found just once. The material sequenced was PBMCs, taken at surgery. The receptors originated from a male donor with early-stage non-small cell lung cancer. Both conserved end residues are part of each CDR3. D genes are given only for firm matches. Only part of the rows carry a size: once, few, many, or a class if the clone is expanded.

D gene | J gene | clone size | V gene | CDR3 DNA | CDR3 protein
NA | TRBJ2-7 | many | TRBV7-2 | TGTGCCAGCAGCCCAGAGGCAGGCAGCTCCTACGAGCAGTACTTC | CASSPEAGSSYEQYF
TRBD2 | TRBJ2-7 | many | TRBV29-1 | TGCAGCGTAGCGGGAGGGCCCGCCGAGCAGTACTTC | CSVAGGPAEQYF
NA | TRBJ1-2 | few | TRBV7-2 | TGTGCCAGCAGCTTAAGGGGGGATAATGGCTACACCTTC | CASSLRGDNGYTF
TRBD2 | TRBJ2-1 | NA | TRBV20-1 | TGCAGTGCTAGAGGACTAGCGGGAGTAGACAATGAGCAGTTCTTC | CSARGLAGVDNEQFF
NA | TRBJ2-5 | few | TRBV29-1 | TGCAGCGTTGGATCCGGGGGACAGGAGACCCAGTACTTC | CSVGSGGQETQYF
NA | TRBJ2-3 | few | TRBV7-9 | TGTGCCAGCAGCTTAAGCGTCCCGGGCACAGATACGCAGTATTTT | CASSLSVPGTDTQYF
TRBD2 | TRBJ2-2 | few | TRBV28 | TGTGCCAGCAGTTTTCTAGCTAGCGGGACCGGGGAGCTGTTTTTT | CASSFLASGTGELFF
NA | TRBJ2-2 | few | TRBV27 | TGTGCCAGCAGTTTATCCCCCAGGGCCACCGGGGAGCTGTTTTTT | CASSLSPRATGELFF
NA | TRBJ1-3 | NA | TRBV7-8 | TGTGCCAGCAGCTTAGGCCGTTTTGGAAACACCATATATTTT | CASSLGRFGNTIYF
TRBD2 | TRBJ2-5 | few | TRBV4-1 | TGCGCCAGCAGCCAAAGGGGACTAGCGGACCCGGGGGCCCAGTACTTC | CASSQRGLADPGAQYF
TRBD1 | TRBJ1-1 | NA | TRBV6-2/TRBV6-3 | TGTGCCAGCAGAAAGACAGGGGAGGGCACTGAAGCTTTCTTT | CASRKTGEGTEAFF
NA | TRBJ1-2 | NA | TRBV7-3 | TGTGCCAGCAGCTCCCAACCCCGGACGGGGGGCTACACCTTC | CASSSQPRTGGYTF
NA | TRBJ1-5 | many | TRBV29-1 | TGCAGCGTATCTTTAGCGGGGAGCAATCAGCCCCAGCATTTT | CSVSLAGSNQPQHF
TRBD1 | TRBJ1-6 | few | TRBV4-3 | TGCGCCAGCAGCGTCCGGGACAGCTCCTATAATTCACCCCTCCACTTT | CASSVRDSSYNSPLHF
NA | TRBJ2-6 | few | TRBV3-1 | TGTGCCAGCAGCCAAGAATTTGGTTCTGGGGCCAACGTCCTGACTTTC | CASSQEFGSGANVLTF
TRBD1 | TRBJ2-6 | NA | TRBV9 | TGTGCCAGCAGCGTATCCGACAGGGGGCGAGGGGACAACGTCCTGACTTTC | CASSVSDRGRGDNVLTF
TRBD1 | TRBJ2-1 | NA | TRBV11-2 | TGTGCCAGCAGCCCGGACAGGGGAACCTACAATGAGCAGTTCTTC | CASSPDRGTYNEQFF
NA | TRBJ1-4 | many | TRBV6-4 | TGTGCCAGCAGTGACTCGAGACGGGGTGAAAAACTGTTTTTT | CASSDSRRGEKLFF
TRBD2 | TRBJ2-2 | NA | TRBV9 | TGTGCCAGCAGAGAAGTTAGGAAGCGGGAGAAATACACCGGGGAGCTGTTTTTT | CASREVRKREKYTGELFF
TRBD2 | TRBJ2-3 | few | TRBV7-2 | TGTGCCAGCAGCCCCCAGCGGGGATTCACAGATACGCAGTATTTT | CASSPQRGFTDTQYF
NA | TRBJ2-3 | many | TRBV5-1 | TGCGCCAGCAGCTTGGGGGGAGCAGATTTCACAGATACGCAGTATTTT | CASSLGGADFTDTQYF
NA | TRBJ1-2 | many | TRBV28 | TGTGCCACCACTCGGGGGGGCAACTATGGCTACACCTTC | CATTRGGNYGYTF
TRBD1 | TRBJ2-7 | NA | TRBV27 | TGTGCCAGCAGTCCCAGGGGGCCCCTCTACGAGCAGTACTTC | CASSPRGPLYEQYF
TRBD1 | TRBJ2-7 | NA | TRBV20-1 | TGCAGTGCCAGAGAAGACAGGGACGAGCAGTACTTC | CSAREDRDEQYF
TRBD1 | TRBJ2-7 | NA | TRBV4-3 | TGCGCCAGCAGCCAAGAGGACGGGACAGTCTACGAGCAGTACTTC | CASSQEDGTVYEQYF
NA | TRBJ1-2 | NA | TRBV12-3/TRBV12-4 | TGTGCCAGCAGCCTGGGCCAGTCTCGCTACACCTTC | CASSLGQSRYTF
NA | TRBJ1-5 | few | TRBV24-1 | TGTGCCACCAGTGATCCAAGCATAGGGTCCCAGCCCCAGCATTTT | CATSDPSIGSQPQHF
TRBD1 | TRBJ1-2 | NA | TRBV14 | TGTGCCAGCAGCCAACAAATGACAGGGGGCCAAGGCTACACCTTC | CASSQQMTGGQGYTF
NA | TRBJ2-5 | few | TRBV24-1 | TGTGCCACCAGTGACAACCGACGGGCTAGCGAGACCCAGTACTTC | CATSDNRRASETQYF
TRBD1 | TRBJ2-6 | NA | TRBV19 | TGTGCCAGTAGCAAACAGGGGGCTGGGGCCAACGTCCTGACTTTC | CASSKQGAGANVLTF
NA | TRBJ1-1 | many | TRBV11-1 | TGTGCCAGCAGCCTCAGGGGATGGACTGAAGCTTTCTTT | CASSLRGWTEAFF
NA | TRBJ2-3 | NA | TRBV6-5 | TGTGCCAGCAGTTACTCACCGGTGGACACAGATACGCAGTATTTT | CASSYSPVDTDTQYF
NA | TRBJ2-1 | few | TRBV12-3/TRBV12-4 | TGTGCCAGCAGGTCCCGGCAGGGCCCCCGATACAATGAGCAGTTCTTC | CASRSRQGPRYNEQFF
NA | TRBJ2-3 | few | TRBV9 | TGTGCCAGCAGCGTAGGCCCAGGGACTAGCACAGATACGCAGTATTTT | CASSVGPGTSTDTQYF
TRBD1 | TRBJ2-7 | few | TRBV29-1 | TGCAGCGTTAAGACAGGGGACCGCGAGCAGTACTTC | CSVKTGDREQYF
NA | TRBJ2-5 | NA | TRBV11-2 | TGTGCCAGCAGACTAAACGGGCAAGAGACCCAGTACTTC | CASRLNGQETQYF